This T cell receptor (beta chain) emerged from a study of yellow fever vaccine responses in identical twins. The V gene lost 3 bases and the J gene lost 9 bases, with 15 bases spanning the gap. The CDR3 consists of 15 residues. MiXCR, run by TCRdb on the RT-PCR reads, gives a single entry per CDR3 protein. The sample lists 550 to 700 distinct CDR3 sequences, about 89% occurring once. The source is a female donor who received the yellow fever vaccine. The rearrangement joins TRBV12-3 or TRBV12-4 to TRBJ1-6; D unresolved. The sample here was T cells from blood (PBMCs), unsorted or a sorted subset (not recorded which), taken before or after yellow fever vaccination (not recorded which). In DNA, the CDR3 is TGTGCCAGCAGTTTGGGCGGGCGATTGGGTTCACCCCTCCACTTT. Protein product: CASSLGGRLGSPLHF.